A single sample is the source of the 7 T cell receptor beta chains below, sequenced in a study of T-cell memory formation after mild COVID-19. One entry per CDR3 protein results from TCRdb running MiXCR on the 5' RACE reads. The table includes 280,000 or so distinct CDR3 sequences, over 7% detected once. The sequencing sample was made of PBMCs or a T cell subset sorted from them (not recorded which). These receptors were collected from a man in his late teens or twenties who had mild COVID-19 (a few samples of this study predate the infection). Cell type and time point are not known.

This sequence joins TRBV20-1 and TRBJ1-2; a possible D gene is TRBD1 (6 bases). CDR3 length equals 12 residues. Germline loops: CDR1 DFQATT, CDR2 SNEGSKA (reference sequence). Trimming shortened V by 2 bases and J by 4 bases, and 8 bases separated the two germline ends. The CDR3 protein is CSARSDSYGYTF. DNA for the CDR3: TGCAGTGCTAGATCGGACAGCTATGGCTACACCTTC.

This clonotype was observed a few times. The chain joins TRBV4-3 to TRBJ2-7; D not certain. V was shortened by 1 base and J by 7 bases, with 8 bases between the two germline ends. The CDR3 totals 12 residues. Germline CDR1 LGHNA, CDR2 YSLEER. The CDR3 sequence: CASSQGSREQYF. CDR3 nucleotide sequence: TGCGCCAGCAGCCAAGGGTCGCGGGAGCAGTACTTC.

This clonotype has a handful of counts. The chain is built from TRBV6-1 and TRBJ1-5; the D gene is possibly TRBD1 (6 bases). This CDR3 spans 14 amino acids. Trimming took off 10 bases at V and 5 bases at J, with 18 bases between the two ends. Germline V gene lookup returns CDR1 MNHNS and CDR2 SASEGT. The CDR3 DNA follows: TGTGCCACCTTATATCGGGGGGCGGATCAGCCCCAGCATTTT. This gives the protein CATLYRGADQPQHF.

This clonotype has a handful of counts. The chain has TRBV7-6 and TRBJ2-1; possible D gene TRBD2, 6 bases. The CDR3 runs to 14 residues. The germline V gene has CDR1 SGHVS and CDR2 FNYEAQ. Trimming pared 5 bases from V and 7 bases from J, leaving 15 bases between. The CDR3 loop reads CASSTRLGGNEQFF. The DNA for the CDR3 is TGTGCCAGCAGCACGAGACTAGGTGGTAATGAGCAGTTCTTC.

This clonotype showed up just a few times. The chain recombines TRBV9 with TRBJ2-1, with a possible D match to TRBD2 (6 bases). With 4 bases removed from V and 3 bases from J, the gap between germline ends came to 17 bases. The CDR3 length is 16 residues. Germline V gene sequence: CDR1 SGDLS, CDR2 YYNGEE. The CDR3 sequence: CASSPDAGTLYNEQFF. DNA for the CDR3: TGTGCCAGCAGCCCTGATGCGGGGACTCTCTACAATGAGCAGTTCTTC.

This clonotype appeared a few times. The chain combines TRBV5-1 with TRBJ2-1; D is uncertain. CDR3 length equals 13 residues. CDR1 is SGHRS and CDR2 is YFSETQ in the germline V gene. V lost 5 bases, J lost 5 bases, and 11 bases lay in between. CDR3 DNA sequence: TGCGCCAGCAGTCTGGCAGTAAACAATGAGCAGTTCTTC. Translation: CASSLAVNNEQFF.

This clonotype appeared a few times. As DNA, the CDR3 is TGTGCCAACCGGACAGGGCACACAGATACGCAGTATTTT. Protein: CANRTGHTDTQYF. The J gene is TRBJ2-3, the V gene TRBV7-2, with 8 bases matching TRBD1. V dropped 10 bases and J dropped 2; count of bases not matched to a gene: 5. The CDR3 covers 13 residues. Per germline, CDR1 SGHTA and CDR2 FQGNSA.